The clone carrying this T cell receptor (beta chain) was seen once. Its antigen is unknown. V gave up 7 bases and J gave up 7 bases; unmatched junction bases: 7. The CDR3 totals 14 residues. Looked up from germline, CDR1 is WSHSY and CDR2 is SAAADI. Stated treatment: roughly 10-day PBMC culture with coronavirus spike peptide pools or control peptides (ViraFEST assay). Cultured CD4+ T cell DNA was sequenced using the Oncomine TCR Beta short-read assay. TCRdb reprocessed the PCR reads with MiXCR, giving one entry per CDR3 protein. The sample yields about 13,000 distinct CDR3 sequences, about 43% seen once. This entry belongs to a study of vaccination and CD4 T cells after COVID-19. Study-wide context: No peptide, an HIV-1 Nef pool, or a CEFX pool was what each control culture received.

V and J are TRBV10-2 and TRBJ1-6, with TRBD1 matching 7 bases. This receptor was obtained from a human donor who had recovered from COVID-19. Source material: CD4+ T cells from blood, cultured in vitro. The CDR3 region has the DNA TGCGCCAGCACTCCGACAGGGAGAAATTCACCCCTCCACTTT. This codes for CASTPTGRNSPLHF.